This T cell receptor (beta chain) derives from a study of identical twins. The CDR3 totals 14 residues. V was shortened by 4 bases and J by 0 bases, with 8 bases between the two germline ends. In germline, CDR1 is SGHKS, CDR2 YYEKEE (reference sequence). A single record per CDR3 protein comes from TCRdb applying MiXCR to the 5' RACE reads. This repertoire shows fewer than 900,000 distinct CDR3 sequences, about 20% found once; its top ten account for 4% to 5.5%. In addition, the sample was reused for a study of T cells expressing NK-cell markers. As that study records: The CD3+CD56-NKG2C+ fraction was also led by these clonotypes in a handful of donors. Whether the expanded NKG2C+ T cell clones recognized HCMV remained unclear.

The gene calls are TRBV5-5 and TRBJ1-3; no clear D. The sequenced material came from PBMCs. The sequence derives from a woman younger than 30 in good health. The CDR3 here is CASSRTVSGNTIYF. The CDR3, as DNA: TGTGCCAGCAGCCGTACGGTCTCTGGAAACACCATATATTTT.